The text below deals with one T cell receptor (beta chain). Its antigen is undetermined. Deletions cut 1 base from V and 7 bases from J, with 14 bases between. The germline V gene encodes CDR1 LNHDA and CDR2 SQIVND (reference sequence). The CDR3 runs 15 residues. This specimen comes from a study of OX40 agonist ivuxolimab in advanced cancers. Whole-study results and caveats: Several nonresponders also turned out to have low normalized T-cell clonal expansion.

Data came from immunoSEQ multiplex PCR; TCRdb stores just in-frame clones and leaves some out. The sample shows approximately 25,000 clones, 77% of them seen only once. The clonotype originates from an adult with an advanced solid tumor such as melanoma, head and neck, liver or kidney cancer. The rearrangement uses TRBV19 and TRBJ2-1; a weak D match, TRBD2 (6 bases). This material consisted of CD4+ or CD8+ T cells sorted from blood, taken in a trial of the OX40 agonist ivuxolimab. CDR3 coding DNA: TGTGCCAGTAGTATAGTGGGCCTCGGGGGTAATGAGCAGTTCTTC. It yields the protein CASSIVGLGGNEQFF.